This TCR beta chain was captured in a study of post-analysis software for immune sequencing data. Germline V gene sequence: CDR1 KGHSH, CDR2 LQKENI. V lost 3 bases and J 1 base, leaving 12 bases between the germline ends. The CDR3 has 15 residues. Unique molecular identifiers were built into the TCR beta cDNA libraries. cDNA molecules numbering 400,000 to 550,000 came from approximately 1 to 10 million T cells. Each CDR3 protein is one row after TCRdb ran MiXCR on the PCR reads. This table has fewer than 700,000 distinct CDR3 sequences, 44% appearing once. As for this clonotype: The target antigen is unknown.

General study results and limits: Four or five TRBV segments were more frequent in patients than controls; TRBV5-6, TRBV5-1 and TRBV20-1 belonged to this group.

The specimen sequenced was blood. The chain combines TRBV18 with TRBJ2-5; D might be TRBD1 (6 bases). This sequence was found in a girl between 10 and 17 years old with multiple sclerosis. In DNA form, the CDR3 reads TGTGCCAGCTCACCCAGCCAGGGGCGCCAAGAGACCCAGTACTTC. This translates into CASSPSQGRQETQYF.